The 15 T cell receptor beta chains presented below share a single source sample, sequenced in a study of breast tumors, draining lymph nodes, adjacent tissues. TCRdb ran MiXCR on the multiplex PCR reads and lists one entry per CDR3 protein. The table includes over 150,000 distinct CDR3 sequences, approximately 30% detected once. Axillary draining lymph nodes of breast cancer patients supplied the node samples. Material: axillary lymph node tissue. These receptors all come from a female donor with breast cancer. Some clones in this sample may be carry-over from other donors' samples.

This clonotype was seen ten or more times. The genes are TRBV19 and TRBJ2-2, with no clear D. The germline V gene encodes CDR1 LNHDA and CDR2 SQIVND (reference sequence). This CDR3 region has 15 residues. V dropped 5 bases and J dropped 5 bases, with 15 bases sitting between them. The CDR3 protein is CASSGPLAVTGELFF. The DNA of the CDR3 is TGTGCCAGTAGTGGCCCGCTTGCTGTGACCGGGGAGCTGTTTTTT.

The sample holds many counts of this clonotype. The chain links TRBV15 to TRBJ2-5, with TRBD2 matching over 10 bases. Germline V gene lookup returns CDR1 LNHNV and CDR2 YYDKDF (reference sequence). CDR3 size: 20 residues. V lost 6 bases and J lost 1; bases outside the gene matches: 20. CDR3 amino acids: CATSTLAGVVSRGVQETQYF. CDR3 sequence (DNA): TGTGCCACCAGTACGCTAGCGGGAGTCGTCTCGAGAGGAGTCCAAGAGACCCAGTACTTC. Full variable domain (missing parts from reference TRBV15 and TRBJ2-5): DAMVIQNPRYQVTQFGKPVTLSCSQTLNHNVMYWYQQKSSQAPKLLFHYYDKDFNNEADTPDNFQSRRPNTSFCFLDIRSPGLGDTAMYLCATSTLAGVVSRGVQETQYFGPGTRLLVL.

This clonotype qualifies as medium-sized. The chain recombines TRBV2 with TRBJ2-2; maybe TRBD2 (5 bases). CDR3 length: 15 residues. Trimming cost V 4 bases and J 5 bases, with 14 bases left between them. Germline CDR1 reads SNHLY; CDR2 reads FYNNEI. The CDR3 nucleotides read TGTGCCAGCAGTGGACTCGGAGGCGGGACCGGGGAGCTGTTTTTT. Amino acids: CASSGLGGGTGELFF.

This clonotype was found many times. This sequence may be a read error, since a much larger clone differs from it by one base. This chain links TRBV20-1 with TRBJ2-5, with D perhaps assigned TRBD1 or TRBD2 (6 bases each). The ends were cut back, 0 bases at V and 7 bases at J, with 15 bases in the middle. Germline CDR1 is DFQATT and CDR2 is SNEGSKA (reference sequence). The CDR3 totals 14 residues. CDR3 region: CSARDAQGGATQYF. The CDR3 coding sequence is TGCAGTGCTAGAGATGCACAGGGAGGAGCGACCCAGTACTTC.

At least ten counts were recorded for this clonotype. This sequence joins TRBV2 and TRBJ2-5; D unclear. Germline values: CDR1 SNHLY, CDR2 FYNNEI. V was trimmed by 3 bases and J by 5 bases, leaving 7 bases between them. The CDR3 sequence is 12 residues long. The CDR3 loop reads CASSETRETQYF. The CDR3 bases are TGTGCCAGCAGTGAGACGAGGGAGACCCAGTACTTC.

A word on this clonotype: The junction and the germline gene differ at one end; a read error may be behind it. This chain joins TRBV6-5 and TRBJ1-4; D remains ambiguous. The germline V gene has CDR1 MNHEY and CDR2 SVGAGI. The CDR3 covers 15 residues. The chain's CDR3 is CASSHSMTLGEKLFF. The CDR3, as DNA: TGTGCCAGCAGTCACTCCATGACCCTGGGTGAAAAACTGTTTTTT.

This clonotype occurred once. Given the absence of the conserved phenylalanine or tryptophan at the CDR3 end, a read error is likely. The V gene is TRBV7-2, the J gene TRBJ1-2; a weak D match, TRBD1 (5 bases). The CDR3 has 14 amino acids. V lost 1 base and J lost 6, with 12 bases in between. Germline V gives CDR1 SGHTA, CDR2 FQGNSA. CDR3 nucleotides: TGTGCCAGCAGCTTAGGGGGGACGGGGAATGGCTACACCCTC. The encoded protein is CASSLGGTGNGYTL.

Comments on this clonotype: Here the CDR3 omits its conserved ending phenylalanine or tryptophan, so a read error is the likely source. The DNA is omitted, as the CDR3 cannot be located on it reliably, and the CDR3 follows TCRdb's listing. This chain joins TRBV5-1 and TRBJ1-3. Germline V gene lookup returns CDR1 SGHRS and CDR2 YFSETQ. The CDR3 comprises 11 residues, both ends counted. CDR3 region: CASSLEPAGVT.

This clonotype was counted at least ten times. V usage is TRBV19 and J usage is TRBJ1-5, with TRBD1 identical over 8 bases. The junction had 12 bases not matched to a gene; V was cut back by 5 bases and J by 6 bases. Germline V gene lookup returns CDR1 LNHDA and CDR2 SQIVND (reference sequence). The CDR3 runs to 16 residues. CDR3 amino acids: CASSPTRTGWRQPQHF. Here the CDR3 DNA reads TGTGCCAGTAGTCCTACCCGGACAGGGTGGCGTCAGCCCCAGCATTTT.

With respect to this clonotype: One end of the junction fails to match germline, which may point to a read error. This chain joins TRBV6-5 and TRBJ2-7; either TRBD1 or TRBD2 may supply D (5 bases each). CDR3 size: 14 residues. Germline CDR1 reads MNHEY; CDR2 reads SVGAGI. CDR3 in DNA: TGTGCCAGCAGTCACTCGACCGGGACGTACGAGCAGTACTTC. It encodes CASSHSTGTYEQYF.

The chain joins TRBV28 to TRBJ1-2, with 7 positions matching TRBD1. V lost 4 bases and J lost 3; bases outside the gene matches: 11. CDR3 length: 16 residues. CDR1 and CDR2 (germline): MDHEN, SYDVKM. The CDR3 sequence: CASSSPRGQAHYGYTF. As DNA, the CDR3 is TGTGCCAGCAGTTCCCCCCGTGGACAGGCTCACTATGGCTACACCTTC.

The chain joins TRBV6-1 to TRBJ1-5; D gene unclear. The CDR3 is made up of 14 amino acids. Trimming pared 2 bases from V and 7 bases from J, leaving 12 bases between. Germline CDR1 and CDR2: MNHNS and SASEGT. The CDR3 protein is CASSEMKIRQPQHF. CDR3 sequence (DNA): TGTGCCAGCAGTGAAATGAAGATTCGACAGCCCCAGCATTTT.

This clonotype was counted at least ten times. The chain uses TRBV14 and TRBJ1-2, with D perhaps TRBD1 (6 bases). V lost 1 base and J 4 bases, leaving 10 bases between the germline ends. CDR1 SGHDN and CDR2 FVKESK come from the germline V gene. The CDR3 contains 14 residues. CDR3 region: CASSQVDSRYGYTF. The CDR3 nucleotides are TGTGCCAGCAGCCAAGTGGACAGCCGCTATGGCTACACCTTC.

In regard to this clonotype: This may arise from a read error, as a much more abundant clone is one base away. This chain's CDR3 is CASSKGRLYGYTF. In DNA form, the CDR3 reads TGTGCCAGTAGTAAAGGCAGGTTATATGGCTACACCTTC. The gene calls are TRBV19 and TRBJ1-2; D unresolved. Germline values: CDR1 LNHDA, CDR2 SQIVND (reference sequence). The CDR3 spans 13 residues. Trimming shortened V by 4 bases and J by 5 bases, and 11 bases separated the two germline ends.

This clonotype was counted between two and nine times. With a much larger clone just one base away, this may be a read error. The gene calls are TRBV20-1 and TRBJ2-1; 8 bases map to TRBD2. Trimming removed 5 bases from V and 8 bases from J; junction bases left unmatched: 14. Looked up from germline, CDR1 is DFQATT and CDR2 is SNEGSKA (reference sequence). The CDR3 length is 15 residues. CDR3 nucleotide sequence: TGCAGTGCTCCCATGCCAGCGGGAGTTTCCGATGAGCAGTTCTTC. It yields the protein CSAPMPAGVSDEQFF.